This T cell receptor (beta chain) was sequenced in a study of cytomegalovirus exposure and HLA in healthy donors. The PCR ran on 60 Vbeta and 13 Jbeta primers. Libraries were prepared by immunoSEQ multiplex PCR; TCRdb keeps only in-frame clonotypes and omits some of them. The sample gives about 160,000 clones, 81% of which show up once; 1% to 1.5% is in the top ten. V dropped 0 bases and J dropped 4; count of bases not matched to a gene: 5. The CDR3 totals 17 residues. Germline V lookup: CDR1 SGHDN, CDR2 FVKESK. The TCR was taken from a man aged 50 to 59 in good health and CMV-seropositive. Sequenced material: PBMCs. The chain uses TRBV14 and TRBJ2-3, with TRBD2 matching 12 bases. CDR3 sequence (DNA): TGTGCCAGCAGCCAAGAATGGGGACTAGCGGGTCCAGATACGCAGTATTTT. Translating it yields CASSQEWGLAGPDTQYF.